This TCR beta chain derives from a study of identical twins. Study conclusions and caveats: Modeled out-of-frame TCR alpha sharing in monozygotic twins fell below observed levels.

TCRdb analysed the 5' RACE reads with MiXCR anew, one entry per CDR3 protein. Of 700,000 to 950,000 distinct CDR3 sequences listed, more than 9% were seen once; the top ten hold around 1.6%. CDR1 is SEHNR, CDR2 FQNEAQ, per germline (reference sequence). V was clipped by 5 bases and J by 4 bases, with 15 bases between them. This CDR3 is 14 amino acids long. A remark on this clonotype: Its target is not known.

These data are also associated with another study on yellow fever vaccine responses in identical twins.

The chain is built from TRBV7-9 and TRBJ2-7; D gene uncertain. The sample comprised PBMCs. This sequence originates from a woman under 30 in good health. The CDR3 DNA follows: TGTGCCAGCAGCCACACTCAGGCAGATTACGAGCAGTACGTC. It translates to CASSHTQADYEQYV.